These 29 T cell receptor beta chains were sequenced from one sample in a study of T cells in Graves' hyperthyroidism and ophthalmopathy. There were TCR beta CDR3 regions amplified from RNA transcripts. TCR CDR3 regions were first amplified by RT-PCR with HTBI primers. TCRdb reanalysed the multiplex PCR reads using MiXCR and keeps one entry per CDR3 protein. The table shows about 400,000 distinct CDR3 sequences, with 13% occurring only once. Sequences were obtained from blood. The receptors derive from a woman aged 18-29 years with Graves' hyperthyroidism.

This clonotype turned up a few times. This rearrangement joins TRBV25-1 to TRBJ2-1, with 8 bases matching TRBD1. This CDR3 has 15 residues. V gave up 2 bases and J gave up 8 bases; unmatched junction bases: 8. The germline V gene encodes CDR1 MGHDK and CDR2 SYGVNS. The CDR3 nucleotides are TGTGCCAGCAGTGAAAGACAGGGGTTAAGCGATGAGCAGTTCTTC. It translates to CASSERQGLSDEQFF.

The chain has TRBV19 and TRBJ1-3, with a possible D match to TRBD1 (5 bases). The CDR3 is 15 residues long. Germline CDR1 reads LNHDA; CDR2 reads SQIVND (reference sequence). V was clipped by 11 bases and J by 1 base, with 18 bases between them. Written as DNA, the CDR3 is TGTGCCTCCAAGGGACGAACGCTATCTGGAAACACCATATATTTT. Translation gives CASKGRTLSGNTIYF.

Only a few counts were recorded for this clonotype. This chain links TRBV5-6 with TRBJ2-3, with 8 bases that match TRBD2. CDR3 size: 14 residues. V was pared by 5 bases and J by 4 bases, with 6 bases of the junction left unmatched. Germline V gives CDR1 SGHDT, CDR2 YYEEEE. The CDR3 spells CASSFGLAPDTQYF. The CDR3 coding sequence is TGTGCCAGCAGTTTCGGACTAGCCCCAGATACGCAGTATTTT.

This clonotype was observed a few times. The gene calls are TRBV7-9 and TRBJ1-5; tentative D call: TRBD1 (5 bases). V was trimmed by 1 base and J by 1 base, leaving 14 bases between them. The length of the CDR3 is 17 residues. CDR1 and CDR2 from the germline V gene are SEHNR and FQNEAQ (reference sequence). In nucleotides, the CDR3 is TGTGCCAGCAGCTTAGAGAGGGGCCCATTCAGCAATCAGCCCCAGCATTTT. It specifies CASSLERGPFSNQPQHF. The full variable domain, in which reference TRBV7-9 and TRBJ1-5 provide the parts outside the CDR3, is DTGVSQNPRHKITKRGQNVTFRCDPISEHNRLYWYRQTLGQGPEFLTYFQNEAQLEKSRLLSDRFSAERPKGSFSTLEIQRTEQGDSAMYLCASSLERGPFSNQPQHFGDGTRLSIL.

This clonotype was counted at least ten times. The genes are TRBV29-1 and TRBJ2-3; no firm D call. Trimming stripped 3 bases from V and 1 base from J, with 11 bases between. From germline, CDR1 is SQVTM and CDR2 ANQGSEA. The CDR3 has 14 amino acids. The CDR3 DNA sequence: TGCAGCGTTGATGGTCCGACTCGCACAGATACGCAGTATTTT. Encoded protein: CSVDGPTRTDTQYF.

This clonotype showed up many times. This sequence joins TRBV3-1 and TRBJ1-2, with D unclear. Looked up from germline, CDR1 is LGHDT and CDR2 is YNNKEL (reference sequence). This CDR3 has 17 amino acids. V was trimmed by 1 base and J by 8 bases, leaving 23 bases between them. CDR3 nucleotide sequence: TGTGCCAGCAGCCAAGTCCCCGACGCTCCTCGGCTTGTCGGCTACACCTTC. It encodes CASSQVPDAPRLVGYTF.

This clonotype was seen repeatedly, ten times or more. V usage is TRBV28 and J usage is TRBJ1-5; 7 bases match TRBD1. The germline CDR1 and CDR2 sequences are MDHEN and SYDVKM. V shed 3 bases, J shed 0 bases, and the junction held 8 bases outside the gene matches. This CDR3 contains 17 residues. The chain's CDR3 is CASSFLTGANSNQPQHF. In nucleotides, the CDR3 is TGTGCCAGCAGTTTTCTAACAGGGGCTAATAGCAATCAGCCCCAGCATTTT. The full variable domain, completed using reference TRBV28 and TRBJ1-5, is DVKVTQSSRYLVKRTGEKVFLECVQDMDHENMFWYRQDPGLGLRLIYFSYDVKMKEKGDIPEGYSVSREKKERFSLILESASTNQTSMYLCASSFLTGANSNQPQHFGDGTRLSIL.

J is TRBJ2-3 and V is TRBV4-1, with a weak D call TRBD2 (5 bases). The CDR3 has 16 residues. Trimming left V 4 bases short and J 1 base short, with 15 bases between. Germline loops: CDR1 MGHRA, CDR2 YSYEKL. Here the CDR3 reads CASSPAILVGTDTQYF. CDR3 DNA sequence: TGCGCCAGCAGCCCCGCCATACTAGTCGGCACAGATACGCAGTATTTT.

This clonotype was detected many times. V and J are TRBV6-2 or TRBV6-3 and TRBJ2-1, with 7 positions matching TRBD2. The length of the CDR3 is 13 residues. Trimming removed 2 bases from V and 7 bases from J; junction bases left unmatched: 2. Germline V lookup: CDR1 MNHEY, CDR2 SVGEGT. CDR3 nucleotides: TGTGCCAGCAGTTACGGCGGGGGAAATGAGCAGTTCTTC. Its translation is CASSYGGGNEQFF.

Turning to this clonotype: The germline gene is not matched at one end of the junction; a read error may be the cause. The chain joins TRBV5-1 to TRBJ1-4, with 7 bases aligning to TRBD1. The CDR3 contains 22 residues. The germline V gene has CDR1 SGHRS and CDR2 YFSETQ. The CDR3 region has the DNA TGCGCCGGCAGCCCTATCTCCGTCCCGGGACAGACCTTCTACTCAACTAATGAAAAACTGTTTTTT. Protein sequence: CAGSPISVPGQTFYSTNEKLFF.

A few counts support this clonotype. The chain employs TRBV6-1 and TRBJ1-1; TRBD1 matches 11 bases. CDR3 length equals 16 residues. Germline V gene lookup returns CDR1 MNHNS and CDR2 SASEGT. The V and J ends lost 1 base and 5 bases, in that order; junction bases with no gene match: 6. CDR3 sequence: CASSEGTGTGGTEAFF. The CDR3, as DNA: TGTGCCAGCAGTGAAGGAACCGGGACAGGGGGAACTGAAGCTTTCTTT.

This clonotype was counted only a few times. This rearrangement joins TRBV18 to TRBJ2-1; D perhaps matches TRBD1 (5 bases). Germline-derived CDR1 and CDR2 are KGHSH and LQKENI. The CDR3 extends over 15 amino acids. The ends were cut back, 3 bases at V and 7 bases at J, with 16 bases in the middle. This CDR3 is CASSPLLTSGNEQFF. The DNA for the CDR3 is TGTGCCAGCTCACCCCTGCTCACATCAGGGAATGAGCAGTTCTTC.

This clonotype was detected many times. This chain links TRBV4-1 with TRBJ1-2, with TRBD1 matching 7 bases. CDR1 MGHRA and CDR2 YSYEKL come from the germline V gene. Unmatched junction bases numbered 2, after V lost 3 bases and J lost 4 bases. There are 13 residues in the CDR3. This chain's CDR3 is CASSQTGTYGYTF. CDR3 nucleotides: TGCGCCAGCAGCCAGACAGGGACCTATGGCTACACCTTC.

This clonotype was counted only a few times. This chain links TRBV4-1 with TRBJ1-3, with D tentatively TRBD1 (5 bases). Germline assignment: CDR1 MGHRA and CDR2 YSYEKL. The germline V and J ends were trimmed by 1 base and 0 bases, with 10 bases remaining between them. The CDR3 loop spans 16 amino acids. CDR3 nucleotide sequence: TGCGCCAGCAGCCAAGGTCAGGGCAACTCTGGAAACACCATATATTTT. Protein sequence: CASSQGQGNSGNTIYF.

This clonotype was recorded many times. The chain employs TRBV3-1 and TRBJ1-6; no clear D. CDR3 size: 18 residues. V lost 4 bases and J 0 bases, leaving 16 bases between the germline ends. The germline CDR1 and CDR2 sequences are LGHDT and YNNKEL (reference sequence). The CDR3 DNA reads TGTGCCAGCAGCCGATTTCGGGGAGGGAGCTCCTATAATTCACCCCTCCACTTT. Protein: CASSRFRGGSSYNSPLHF.

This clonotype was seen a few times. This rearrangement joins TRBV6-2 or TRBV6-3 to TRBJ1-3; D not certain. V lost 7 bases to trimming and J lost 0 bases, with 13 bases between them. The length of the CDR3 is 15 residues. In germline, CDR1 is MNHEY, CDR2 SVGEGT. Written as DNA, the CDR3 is TGTGCCAGCAATCGCCGGGAATTCTCTGGAAACACCATATATTTT. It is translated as CASNRREFSGNTIYF.

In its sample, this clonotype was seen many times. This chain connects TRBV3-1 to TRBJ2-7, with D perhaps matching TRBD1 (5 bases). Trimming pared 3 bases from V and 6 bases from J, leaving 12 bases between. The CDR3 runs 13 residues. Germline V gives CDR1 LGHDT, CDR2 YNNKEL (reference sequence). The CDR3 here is CASSHRDDSEQYF. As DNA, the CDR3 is TGTGCCAGCAGCCACAGGGATGACTCCGAGCAGTACTTC.

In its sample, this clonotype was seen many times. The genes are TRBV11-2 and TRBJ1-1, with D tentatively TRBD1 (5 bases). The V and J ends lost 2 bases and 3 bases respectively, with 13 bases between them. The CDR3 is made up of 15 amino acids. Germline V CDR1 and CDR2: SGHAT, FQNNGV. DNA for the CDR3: TGTGCCAGCAGCTTATTTCAGGGCTCGGACACTGAAGCTTTCTTT. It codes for CASSLFQGSDTEAFF.

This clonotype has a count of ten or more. CDR3 DNA: TGTGCCAGCAGTTTATATCAACAGACCACAGATACGCAGTATTTT. This translates into CASSLYQQTTDTQYF. The chain is built from TRBV28 and TRBJ2-3; D gene unclear. Trimming left V 1 base short and J 2 bases short, with 10 bases between. CDR3 length: 15 amino acids. The germline V gene has CDR1 MDHEN and CDR2 SYDVKM.

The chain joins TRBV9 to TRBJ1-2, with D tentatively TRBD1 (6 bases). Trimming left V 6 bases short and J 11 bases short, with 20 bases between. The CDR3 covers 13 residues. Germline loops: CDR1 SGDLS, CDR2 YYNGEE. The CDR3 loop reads CASTSGRGVKYTF. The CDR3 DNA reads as TGTGCCAGCACCTCGGGTAGGGGGGTAAAGTACACCTTC.

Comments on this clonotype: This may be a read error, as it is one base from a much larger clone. The CDR3 DNA is TGCGCCAGCAGCTTGGGACAGGGTGGCATTCAGTCCTTC. Encoded protein: CASSLGQGGIQSF. This chain links TRBV5-1 with TRBJ2-4; 7 nucleotides agree with TRBD1. The CDR3 extends over 13 amino acids. The germline V gene encodes CDR1 SGHRS and CDR2 YFSETQ.

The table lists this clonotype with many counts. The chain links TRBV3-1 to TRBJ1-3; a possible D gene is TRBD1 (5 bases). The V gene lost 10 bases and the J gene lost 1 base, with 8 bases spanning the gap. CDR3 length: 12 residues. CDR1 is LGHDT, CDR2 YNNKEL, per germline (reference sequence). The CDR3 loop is CATRQSGNTIYF. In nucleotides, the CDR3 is TGTGCCACCAGACAGTCTGGAAACACCATATATTTT.

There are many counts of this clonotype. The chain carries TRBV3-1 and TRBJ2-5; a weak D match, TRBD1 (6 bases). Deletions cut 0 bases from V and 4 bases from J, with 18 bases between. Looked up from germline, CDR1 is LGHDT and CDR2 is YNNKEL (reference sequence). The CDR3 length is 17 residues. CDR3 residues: CASSQDRPGRGGETQYF. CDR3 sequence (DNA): TGTGCCAGCAGCCAAGATCGGCCAGGCCGAGGGGGAGAGACCCAGTACTTC.

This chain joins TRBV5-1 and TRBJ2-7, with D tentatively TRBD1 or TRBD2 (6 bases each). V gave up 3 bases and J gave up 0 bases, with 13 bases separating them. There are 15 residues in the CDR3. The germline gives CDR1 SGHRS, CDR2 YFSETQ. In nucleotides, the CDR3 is TGCGCCAGCAGCTCCGCGGGACAAAGCTCCTACGAGCAGTACTTC. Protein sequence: CASSSAGQSSYEQYF.

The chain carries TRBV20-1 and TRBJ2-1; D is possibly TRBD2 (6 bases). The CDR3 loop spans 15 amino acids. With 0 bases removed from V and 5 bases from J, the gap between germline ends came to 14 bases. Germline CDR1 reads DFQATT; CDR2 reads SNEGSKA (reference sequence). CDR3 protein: CSARDPLALHNEQFF. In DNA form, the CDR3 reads TGCAGTGCTAGAGATCCCCTAGCGCTCCACAATGAGCAGTTCTTC.

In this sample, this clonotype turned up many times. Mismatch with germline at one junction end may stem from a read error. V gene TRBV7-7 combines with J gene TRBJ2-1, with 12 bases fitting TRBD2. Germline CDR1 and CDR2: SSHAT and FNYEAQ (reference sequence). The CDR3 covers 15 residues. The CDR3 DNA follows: TGTGCTAGCAGCGGAGGGACTAGCGGGCTCAATGAGCAGTTCTTC. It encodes CASSGGTSGLNEQFF.

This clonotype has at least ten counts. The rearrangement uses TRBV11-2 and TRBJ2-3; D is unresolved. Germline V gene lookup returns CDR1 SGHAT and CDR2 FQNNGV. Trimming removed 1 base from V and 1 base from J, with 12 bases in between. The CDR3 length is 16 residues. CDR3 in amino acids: CASSLVVSHRTDTQYF. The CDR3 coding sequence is TGTGCCAGCAGCTTAGTCGTCAGCCACCGCACAGATACGCAGTATTTT.

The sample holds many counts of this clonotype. CDR3 bases: TGTGCCAGTAGTATAGAACGGGACAATCAGCCCCAGCATTTT. This sequence encodes CASSIERDNQPQHF. V and J are TRBV19 and TRBJ1-5; D remains unclear. The V and J ends lost 0 bases and 3 bases respectively, with 6 bases between them. The germline gives CDR1 LNHDA, CDR2 SQIVND (reference sequence). The CDR3 spans 14 residues.

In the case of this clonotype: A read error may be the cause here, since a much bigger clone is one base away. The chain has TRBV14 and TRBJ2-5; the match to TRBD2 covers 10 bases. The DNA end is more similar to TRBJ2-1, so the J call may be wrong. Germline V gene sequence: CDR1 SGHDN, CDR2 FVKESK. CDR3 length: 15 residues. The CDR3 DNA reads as TGTGCCAGCAGCTCTGGACTAGCGGTGGGCCAATCCCAGTTCTTC. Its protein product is CASSSGLAVGQSQFF.